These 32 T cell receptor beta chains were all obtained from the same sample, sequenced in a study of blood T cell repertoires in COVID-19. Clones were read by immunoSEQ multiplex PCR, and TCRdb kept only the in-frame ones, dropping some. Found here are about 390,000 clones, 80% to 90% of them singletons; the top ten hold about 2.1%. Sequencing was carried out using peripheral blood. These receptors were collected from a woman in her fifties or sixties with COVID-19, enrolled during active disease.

The CDR3 DNA is TGTGCCAGCAGGAGCTCAGGGGCCAACACTGAAGCTTTCTTT. This translates into CASRSSGANTEAFF. The V and J genes are TRBV3-1 (or the pseudogene TRBV3-2) and TRBJ1-1; maybe TRBD1 (6 bases). Trimming took off 6 bases at V and 2 bases at J, with 13 bases between the two ends. This CDR3 is 14 amino acids long. Germline CDR1 and CDR2: LGHDT and YNNKEL (reference sequence).

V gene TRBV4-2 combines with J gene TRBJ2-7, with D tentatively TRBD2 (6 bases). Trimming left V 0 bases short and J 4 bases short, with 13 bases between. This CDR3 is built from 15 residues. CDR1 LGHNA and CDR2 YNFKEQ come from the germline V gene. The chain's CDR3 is CASSQDLAGPYEQYF. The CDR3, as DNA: TGTGCCAGCAGCCAAGATCTGGCGGGGCCGTACGAGCAGTACTTC.

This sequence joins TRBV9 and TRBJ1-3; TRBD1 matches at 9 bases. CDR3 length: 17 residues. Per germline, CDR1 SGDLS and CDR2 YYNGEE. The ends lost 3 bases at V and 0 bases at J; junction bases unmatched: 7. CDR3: CASSAGTGPSSGNTIYF. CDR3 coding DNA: TGTGCCAGCAGCGCCGGGACAGGGCCGAGCTCTGGAAACACCATATATTTT.

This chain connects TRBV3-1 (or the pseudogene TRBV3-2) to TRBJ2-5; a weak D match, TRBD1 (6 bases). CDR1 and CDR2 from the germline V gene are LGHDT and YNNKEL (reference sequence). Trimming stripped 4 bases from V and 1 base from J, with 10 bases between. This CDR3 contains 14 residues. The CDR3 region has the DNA TGTGCCAGCAGCCTGAGGACAGCCCAAGAGACCCAGTACTTC. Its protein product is CASSLRTAQETQYF.

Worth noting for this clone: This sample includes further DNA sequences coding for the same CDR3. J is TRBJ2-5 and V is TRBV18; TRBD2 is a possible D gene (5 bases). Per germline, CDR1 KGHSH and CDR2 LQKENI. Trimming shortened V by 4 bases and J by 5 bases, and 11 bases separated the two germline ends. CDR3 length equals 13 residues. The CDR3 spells CASSRGREETQYF. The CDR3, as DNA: TGTGCCAGCTCACGAGGGAGAGAGGAGACCCAGTACTTC.

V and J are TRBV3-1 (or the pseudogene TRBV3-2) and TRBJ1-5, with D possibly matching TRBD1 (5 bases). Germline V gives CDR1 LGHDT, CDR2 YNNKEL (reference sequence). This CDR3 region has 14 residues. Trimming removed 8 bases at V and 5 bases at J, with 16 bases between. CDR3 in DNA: TGTGCCAGCGGTCGGGGACTGCTTGATCAGCCCCAGCATTTT. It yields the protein CASGRGLLDQPQHF.

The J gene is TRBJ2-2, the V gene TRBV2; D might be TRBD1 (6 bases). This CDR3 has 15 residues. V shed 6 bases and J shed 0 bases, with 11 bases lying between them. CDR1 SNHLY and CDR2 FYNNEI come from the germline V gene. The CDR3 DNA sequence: TGTGCCAGCAGGCCACAGGGCGCGAACACCGGGGAGCTGTTTTTT. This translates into CASRPQGANTGELFF.

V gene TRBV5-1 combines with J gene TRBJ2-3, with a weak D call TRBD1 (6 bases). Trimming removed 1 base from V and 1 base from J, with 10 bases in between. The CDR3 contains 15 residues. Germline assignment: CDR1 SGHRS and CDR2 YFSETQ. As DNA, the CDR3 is TGCGCCAGCAGCTTGACGGGACAAGGCACAGATACGCAGTATTTT. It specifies CASSLTGQGTDTQYF.

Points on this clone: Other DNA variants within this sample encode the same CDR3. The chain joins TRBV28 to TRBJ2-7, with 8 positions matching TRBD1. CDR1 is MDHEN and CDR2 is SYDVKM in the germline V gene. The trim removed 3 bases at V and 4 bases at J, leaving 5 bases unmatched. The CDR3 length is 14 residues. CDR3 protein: CASSLGRGPYEQYF. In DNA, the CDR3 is TGTGCCAGCAGTTTGGGCAGGGGGCCGTACGAGCAGTACTTC.

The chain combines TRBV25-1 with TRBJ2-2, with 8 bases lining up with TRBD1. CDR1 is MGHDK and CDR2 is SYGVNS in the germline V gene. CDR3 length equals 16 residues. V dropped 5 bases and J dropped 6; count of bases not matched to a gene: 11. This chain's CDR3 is CASSTQGAGVAGELFF. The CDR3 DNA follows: TGTGCCAGCAGTACCCAGGGGGCTGGGGTGGCCGGGGAGCTGTTTTTT.

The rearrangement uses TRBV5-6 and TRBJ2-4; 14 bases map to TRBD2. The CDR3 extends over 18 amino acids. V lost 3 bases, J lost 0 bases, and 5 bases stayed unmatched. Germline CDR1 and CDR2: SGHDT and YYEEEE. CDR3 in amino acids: CASSSGTSGGVAKNIQYF. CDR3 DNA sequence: TGTGCCAGCAGCTCCGGGACTAGCGGGGGAGTAGCCAAAAACATTCAGTACTTC.

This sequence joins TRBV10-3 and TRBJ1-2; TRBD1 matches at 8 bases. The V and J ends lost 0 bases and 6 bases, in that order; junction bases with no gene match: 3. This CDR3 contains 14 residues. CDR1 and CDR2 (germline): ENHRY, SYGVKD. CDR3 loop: CAISESQGANGYTF. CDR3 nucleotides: TGTGCCATCAGTGAGTCGCAGGGGGCAAATGGCTACACCTTC.

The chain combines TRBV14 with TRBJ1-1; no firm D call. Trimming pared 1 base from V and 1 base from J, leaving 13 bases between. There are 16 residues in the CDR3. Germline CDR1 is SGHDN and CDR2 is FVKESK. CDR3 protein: CASSQVVGAPNTEAFF. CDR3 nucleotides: TGTGCCAGCAGCCAAGTGGTAGGAGCTCCGAACACTGAAGCTTTCTTT.

Written as DNA, the CDR3 is TGTGCCAGCAGCCCGCCAGGGACAGCCTCTGGAAACACCATATATTTT. It translates to CASSPPGTASGNTIYF. This sequence joins TRBV7-9 and TRBJ1-3; 7 bases agree with TRBD1. V was clipped by 5 bases and J by 0 bases; unmatched bases: 7. Per the germline V gene, CDR1 is SEHNR and CDR2 is FQNEAQ (reference sequence). The CDR3 extends over 16 amino acids.

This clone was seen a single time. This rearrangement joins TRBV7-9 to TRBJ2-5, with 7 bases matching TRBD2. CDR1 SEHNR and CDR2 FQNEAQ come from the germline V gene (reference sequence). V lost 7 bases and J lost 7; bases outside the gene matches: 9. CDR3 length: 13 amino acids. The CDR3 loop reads CASNQGPSGTQYF. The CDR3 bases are TGTGCCAGCAACCAAGGGCCTAGCGGGACCCAGTACTTC.

In nucleotides, the CDR3 is TGTGCCTGGAGTGTACCGGAGTATACGCAGTATTTT. Translated: CAWSVPEYTQYF. The chain joins TRBV30 to TRBJ2-3; D is undetermined. This CDR3 has 12 amino acids. The ends were cut back, 0 bases at V and 7 bases at J, with 8 bases in the middle. The germline V gene encodes CDR1 GTSNPN and CDR2 SVGIG (reference sequence).

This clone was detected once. The CDR3 region is CASSPPLARVLETQYF. CDR3 DNA: TGTGCCAGCTCACCACCGTTGGCGAGGGTTCTTGAGACCCAGTACTTC. The chain recombines TRBV18 with TRBJ2-5; perhaps TRBD2 as D (5 bases). CDR1 KGHSH and CDR2 LQKENI come from the germline V gene. The CDR3 is made up of 16 amino acids. V was pared by 0 bases and J by 5 bases, with 16 bases between.

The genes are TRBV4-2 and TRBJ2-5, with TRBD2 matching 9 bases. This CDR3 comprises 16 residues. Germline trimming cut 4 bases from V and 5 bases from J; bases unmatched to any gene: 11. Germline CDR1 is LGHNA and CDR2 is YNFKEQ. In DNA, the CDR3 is TGTGCCAGCAGCCGCCTCGGCGGGGGGGCGGGGGAGACCCAGTACTTC. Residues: CASSRLGGGAGETQYF.

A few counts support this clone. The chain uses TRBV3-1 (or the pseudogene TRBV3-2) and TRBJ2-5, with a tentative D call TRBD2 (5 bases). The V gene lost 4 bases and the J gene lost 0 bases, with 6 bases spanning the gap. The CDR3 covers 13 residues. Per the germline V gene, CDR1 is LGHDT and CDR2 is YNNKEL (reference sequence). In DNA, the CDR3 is TGTGCCAGCAGCCCGGGGTACCAAGAGACCCAGTACTTC. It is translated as CASSPGYQETQYF.

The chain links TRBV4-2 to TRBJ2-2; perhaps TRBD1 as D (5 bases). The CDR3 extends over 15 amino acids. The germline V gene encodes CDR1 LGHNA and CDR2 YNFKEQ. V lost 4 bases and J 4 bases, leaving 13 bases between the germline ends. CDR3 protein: CASSPTDGATGELFF. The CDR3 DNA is TGTGCCAGCAGCCCAACTGATGGGGCCACCGGGGAGCTGTTTTTT.

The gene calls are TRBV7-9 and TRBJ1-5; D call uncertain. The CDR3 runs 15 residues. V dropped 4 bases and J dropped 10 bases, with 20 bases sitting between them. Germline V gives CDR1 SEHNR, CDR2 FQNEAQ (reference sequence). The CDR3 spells CASSSSGRRSGPQHF. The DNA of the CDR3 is TGTGCCAGCAGCTCAAGTGGCAGGAGGTCGGGACCCCAGCATTTT.

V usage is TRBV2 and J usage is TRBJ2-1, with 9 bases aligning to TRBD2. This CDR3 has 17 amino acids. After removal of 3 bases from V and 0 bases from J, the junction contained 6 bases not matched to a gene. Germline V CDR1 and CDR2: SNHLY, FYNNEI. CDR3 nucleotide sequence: TGTGCCAGCAGTGATGCTAGCGGGGTGAGCTCCTACAATGAGCAGTTCTTC. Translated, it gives CASSDASGVSSYNEQFF.

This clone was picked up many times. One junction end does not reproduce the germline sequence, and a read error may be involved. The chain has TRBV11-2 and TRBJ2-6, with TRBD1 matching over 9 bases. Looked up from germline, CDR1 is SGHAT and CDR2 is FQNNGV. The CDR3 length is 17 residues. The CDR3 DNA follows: TGTGCCAGCAGCCTAGACAGGGGGGCTTCTGGGGCCAACGTCCTGACTTTC. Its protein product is CASSLDRGASGANVLTF.

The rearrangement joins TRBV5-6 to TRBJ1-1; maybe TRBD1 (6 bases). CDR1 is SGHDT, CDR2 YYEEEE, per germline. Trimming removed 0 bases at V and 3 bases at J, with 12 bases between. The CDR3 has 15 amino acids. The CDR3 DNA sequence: TGTGCCAGCAGCTTGGCATGGGGGCTAGACACTGAAGCTTTCTTT. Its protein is CASSLAWGLDTEAFF.

CDR3 DNA: TGTGCCAGCAGCCAAAGCCCCACGGAGACCCAGTACTTC. This sequence encodes CASSQSPTETQYF. This chain links TRBV3-1 (or the pseudogene TRBV3-2) with TRBJ2-5; the D is unclear. The V end was cut by 2 bases, the J end by 5 bases, with 9 bases between. The CDR3 sequence is 13 residues long. Germline CDR1 reads LGHDT; CDR2 reads YNNKEL (reference sequence).

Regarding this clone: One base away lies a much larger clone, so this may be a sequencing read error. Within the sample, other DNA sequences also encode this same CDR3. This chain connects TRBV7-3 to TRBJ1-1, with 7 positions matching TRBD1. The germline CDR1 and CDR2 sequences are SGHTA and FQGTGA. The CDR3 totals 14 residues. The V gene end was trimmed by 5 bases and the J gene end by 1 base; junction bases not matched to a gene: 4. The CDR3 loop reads CASSLQGTNTEAFF. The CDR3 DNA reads TGTGCCAGCAGCCTACAGGGGACGAACACTGAAGCTTTCTTT.

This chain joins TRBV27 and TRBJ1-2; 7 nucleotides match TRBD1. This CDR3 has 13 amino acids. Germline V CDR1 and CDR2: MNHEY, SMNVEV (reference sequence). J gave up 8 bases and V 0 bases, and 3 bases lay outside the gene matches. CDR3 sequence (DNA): TGTGCCAGCAGTTTATCGGACAGGTACGGCTACACCTTC. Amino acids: CASSLSDRYGYTF.

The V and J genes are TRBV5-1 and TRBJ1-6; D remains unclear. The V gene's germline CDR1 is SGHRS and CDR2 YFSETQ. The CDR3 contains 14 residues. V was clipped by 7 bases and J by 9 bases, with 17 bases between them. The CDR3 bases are TGCGCCAGCCGGGAGCCATTAGAAAGTTCACCCCTCCACTTT. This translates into CASREPLESSPLHF.

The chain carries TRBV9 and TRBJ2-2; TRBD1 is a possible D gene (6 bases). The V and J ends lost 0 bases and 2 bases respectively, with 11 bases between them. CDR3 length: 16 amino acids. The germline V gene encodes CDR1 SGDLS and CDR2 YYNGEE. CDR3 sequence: CASSVGTGLNTGELFF. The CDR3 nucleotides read TGTGCCAGCAGCGTAGGCACAGGGTTAAACACCGGGGAGCTGTTTTTT.

DNA of the CDR3: TGTGCCAGCAGCCCGGGGGGGAGCTACAATGAGCAGTTCTTC. This translates into CASSPGGSYNEQFF. This sequence joins TRBV27 and TRBJ2-1, with 8 bases aligning to TRBD2. Germline loops: CDR1 MNHEY, CDR2 SMNVEV (reference sequence). The CDR3 contains 14 residues. V gave up 6 bases and J gave up 3 bases; unmatched junction bases: 4.

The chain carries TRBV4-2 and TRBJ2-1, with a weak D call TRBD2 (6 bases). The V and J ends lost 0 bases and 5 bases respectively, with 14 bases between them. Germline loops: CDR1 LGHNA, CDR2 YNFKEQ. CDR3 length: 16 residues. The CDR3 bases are TGTGCCAGCAGCCAAGATTGGGCTAGCGCTGACAATGAGCAGTTCTTC. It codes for CASSQDWASADNEQFF.

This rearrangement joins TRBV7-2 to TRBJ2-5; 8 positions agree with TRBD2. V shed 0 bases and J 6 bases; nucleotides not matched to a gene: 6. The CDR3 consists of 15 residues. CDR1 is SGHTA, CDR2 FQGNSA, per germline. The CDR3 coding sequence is TGTGCCAGCAGCTTAGCTTTCGGGGGGGCTCAGACCCAGTACTTC. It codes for CASSLAFGGAQTQYF.